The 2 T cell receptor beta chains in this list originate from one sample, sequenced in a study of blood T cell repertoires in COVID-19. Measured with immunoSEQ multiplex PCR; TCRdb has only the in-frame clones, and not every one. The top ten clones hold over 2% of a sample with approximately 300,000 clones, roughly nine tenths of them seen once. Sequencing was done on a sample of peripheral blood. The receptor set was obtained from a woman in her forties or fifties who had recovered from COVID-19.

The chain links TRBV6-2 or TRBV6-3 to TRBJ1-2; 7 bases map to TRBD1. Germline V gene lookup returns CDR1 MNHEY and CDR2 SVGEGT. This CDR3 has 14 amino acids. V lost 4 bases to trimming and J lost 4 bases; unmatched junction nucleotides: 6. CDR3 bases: TGTGCCAGCAGTTCCACAGGGGTCCGCTATGGCTACACCTTC. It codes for CASSSTGVRYGYTF.

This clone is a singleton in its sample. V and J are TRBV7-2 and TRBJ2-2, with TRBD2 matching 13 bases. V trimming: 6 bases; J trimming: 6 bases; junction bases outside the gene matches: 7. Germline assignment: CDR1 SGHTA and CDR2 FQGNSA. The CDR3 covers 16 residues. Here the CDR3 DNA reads TGTGCCAGCAGTCCAACTAGCGGGGGGGGAGCCGGGGAGCTGTTTTTT. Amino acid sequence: CASSPTSGGGAGELFF.